The T cell receptor (beta chain) under discussion was sequenced for a study of blood T cell repertoires in COVID-19. Study details: COVID-19 samples, acute and convalescent, were from the United States, Italy and Spain.

In assigning cohorts, the study relied on participant-reported clinical history. Recovered Cohort 3 donors showed two negative PCRs, clearance, or symptom resolution. The authors' processing: Reference gene primer amplification gave nucleated cell count estimates. The assay was immunoSEQ multiplex PCR, and TCRdb's table has in-frame clones only and misses some. For V, J and clone size, that table is used; D and trimming come from the DNA. In the table there are 350,000 or so clones, roughly nine tenths of which are singletons. With 3 bases removed from V and 6 bases from J, the gap between germline ends came to 11 bases. The CDR3 covers 13 residues.

The receptor was isolated from a woman younger than 45 who had recovered from COVID-19. The material sequenced was PBMCs or T cells enriched from blood (not recorded which). The chain carries TRBV12-3 or TRBV12-4 and TRBJ1-1; tentatively, D is TRBD1 (6 bases). CDR3 DNA: TGTGCCAGCAGTTTTATCAGGGGCGCTGAAGCTTTCTTT. Protein product: CASSFIRGAEAFF.